The 21 T cell receptor beta chains presented below share a single source sample, sequenced in a study of cytomegalovirus exposure and HLA in healthy donors. A multiplex PCR was run with 60 Vbeta primers and 13 Jbeta primers. Method: immunoSEQ multiplex PCR; TCRdb's copy keeps in-frame clones and lacks some. The sample has 150,000 to 190,000 clones, roughly 81% seen once; the top ten hold 2% to 2.5%. The sequenced material came from PBMCs. These receptors all come from a woman under 30 in good health and CMV-seronegative.

This chain links TRBV27 with TRBJ1-4; tentatively, D is TRBD1 (5 bases). From germline, CDR1 is MNHEY and CDR2 SMNVEV (reference sequence). The CDR3 extends over 15 amino acids. V lost 2 bases and J 5 bases, leaving 12 bases between the germline ends. The CDR3 here is CASSLEGRPNEKLFF. In nucleotides, the CDR3 is TGTGCCAGCAGTTTAGAGGGGAGGCCCAATGAAAAACTGTTTTTT.

The chain combines TRBV18 with TRBJ1-2, with TRBD1 matching over 7 bases. The junction had 3 bases not matched to a gene; V was cut back by 3 bases and J by 8 bases. Germline V gene sequence: CDR1 KGHSH, CDR2 LQKENI. This CDR3 region has 12 residues. This chain's CDR3 is CASSPQGDGYTF. In nucleotides, the CDR3 is TGTGCCAGCTCACCCCAGGGGGACGGCTACACCTTC.

The chain carries TRBV5-1 and TRBJ2-7; 9 bases are a match to TRBD1. Losses at the gene ends were 3 bases for V and 2 bases for J; bases not matched to a gene: 6. This CDR3 comprises 15 residues. Germline loops: CDR1 SGHRS, CDR2 YFSETQ. Written as DNA, the CDR3 is TGCGCCAGCAGCTCGGCCGGGACAGGGCCCTACGAGCAGTACTTC. Its protein product is CASSSAGTGPYEQYF.

The chain is built from TRBV4-2 and TRBJ1-2, with D tentatively TRBD1 (5 bases). There are 14 residues in the CDR3. The V end was cut by 3 bases, the J end by 0 bases, with 8 bases between. The V gene's germline CDR1 is LGHNA and CDR2 YNFKEQ. CDR3 DNA sequence: TGTGCCAGCAGCCAGGTGACAGCTAACTATGGCTACACCTTC. Its translation is CASSQVTANYGYTF.

This chain links TRBV4-1 with TRBJ1-2; 9 positions match TRBD1. The CDR3 consists of 15 residues. The germline CDR1 and CDR2 sequences are MGHRA and YSYEKL. V trimming: 5 bases; J trimming: 5 bases; junction bases outside the gene matches: 9. CDR3 in DNA: TGCGCCAGCAGCTTCCCTGGGACAGGGTTATATGGCTACACCTTC. As protein: CASSFPGTGLYGYTF.

This rearrangement joins TRBV5-5 to TRBJ2-1, with TRBD1 matching 7 bases. In germline, CDR1 is SGHKS, CDR2 YYEKEE (reference sequence). The length of the CDR3 is 16 residues. Trimming removed 3 bases from V and 2 bases from J; junction bases left unmatched: 8. CDR3 nucleotide sequence: TGTGCCAGCAGCTCCCAACAGGGGAGAGCCTACAATGAGCAGTTCTTC. Translation gives CASSSQQGRAYNEQFF.

This clone was detected only a few times. V usage is TRBV10-3 and J usage is TRBJ2-1, with D uncertain. The CDR3 length is 12 residues. V lost 6 bases to trimming and J lost 5 bases, with 8 bases between them. Germline V gives CDR1 ENHRY, CDR2 SYGVKD. CDR3: CAISAAHNEQFF. The CDR3 bases are TGTGCCATCAGCGCAGCGCACAATGAGCAGTTCTTC.

This rearrangement joins TRBV19 to TRBJ1-2; tentative D call: TRBD1 (6 bases). The CDR3 spans 17 residues. With 5 bases removed from V and 8 bases from J, the gap between germline ends came to 27 bases. The germline CDR1 and CDR2 sequences are LNHDA and SQIVND (reference sequence). As DNA, the CDR3 is TGTGCCAGTAGTCCCCCAGGGGTACCGGTCGCTAGGAGCGGCTACACCTTC. Amino acids: CASSPPGVPVARSGYTF.

The chain is built from TRBV5-5 and TRBJ2-7, with 9 nucleotides matching TRBD1. V trimming: 0 bases; J trimming: 5 bases; junction bases outside the gene matches: 6. Germline assignment: CDR1 SGHKS and CDR2 YYEKEE (reference sequence). The CDR3 contains 15 residues. CDR3 coding DNA: TGTGCCAGCAGCTTGGCACGGGACAGGGTTGACGAGCAGTACTTC. This sequence encodes CASSLARDRVDEQYF.

This rearrangement joins TRBV7-2 to TRBJ1-3; D unresolved. Trimming stripped 5 bases from V and 0 bases from J, with 8 bases between. CDR3 size: 14 residues. Germline assignment: CDR1 SGHTA and CDR2 FQGNSA. In DNA form, the CDR3 reads TGTGCCAGCAGCCCGGTCGCCTCTGGAAACACCATATATTTT. Translated, it gives CASSPVASGNTIYF. The complete variable domain, with remaining parts taken from reference TRBV7-2 and TRBJ1-3, reads GAGVSQSPSNKVTEKGKDVELRCDPISGHTALYWYRQSLGQGLEFLIYFQGNSAPDKSGLPSDRFSAERTGGSVSTLTIQRTQQEDSAVYLCASSPVASGNTIYFGEGSWLTVV.

The chain links TRBV6-5 to TRBJ2-7; 14 bases align to TRBD2. The CDR3 extends over 14 amino acids. Trimming at V came to 4 bases and at J to 5 bases, leaving 1 base not matched to a gene. The germline V gene encodes CDR1 MNHEY and CDR2 SVGAGI. CDR3 region: CASSWGLAGDEQYF. The CDR3 region has the DNA TGTGCCAGCAGTTGGGGACTAGCGGGGGACGAGCAGTACTTC.

Regarding this clone: Other DNA sequences in the sample encode the same CDR3. The gene calls are TRBV28 and TRBJ2-1; 9 bases are a match to TRBD1. V lost 5 bases, J lost 5 bases, and 7 bases stayed unmatched. CDR3 length: 15 amino acids. CDR1 and CDR2 from the germline V gene are MDHEN and SYDVKM. The CDR3 DNA reads TGTGCCAGCAGTCCTCCGGGACAGGGAAACAATGAGCAGTTCTTC. This encodes CASSPPGQGNNEQFF.

This clone was seen more than once but under ten times. The chain uses TRBV6-4 and TRBJ2-3; 10 nucleotides match TRBD2. CDR1 is MRHNA, CDR2 SNTAGT, per germline. Trimming removed 4 bases from V and 3 bases from J; junction bases left unmatched: 4. The CDR3 length is 15 residues. The CDR3 here is CASSVASGSTDTQYF. The CDR3 DNA reads as TGTGCCAGCAGTGTAGCTAGCGGGAGTACAGATACGCAGTATTTT.

This clone was counted once. The V and J genes are TRBV5-1 and TRBJ2-6, with 9 nucleotides matching TRBD1. The length of the CDR3 is 20 residues. Trimming took 4 bases from V and 0 from J; bases not matched to a gene: 14. Germline CDR1 is SGHRS and CDR2 is YFSETQ. Here the CDR3 reads CASSNLLPTGGGSGANVLTF. CDR3 in DNA: TGCGCCAGCAGCAATCTTCTACCAACAGGGGGCGGCTCTGGGGCCAACGTCCTGACTTTC.

Here the CDR3 reads CSVPKGEGDTGELFF. DNA for the CDR3: TGCAGCGTTCCGAAGGGCGAGGGGGACACCGGGGAGCTGTTTTTT. V usage is TRBV29-1 and J usage is TRBJ2-2; TRBD1 is a possible D gene (6 bases). The CDR3 has 15 amino acids. Germline lookup yields CDR1 SQVTM and CDR2 ANQGSEA. Between the trimmed V and J ends, which lost 5 bases and 3 bases, there was a span of 16 bases.

This clone was counted a single time. The chain joins TRBV4-3 to TRBJ1-1; the D is unclear. V was clipped by 1 base and J by 10 bases, with 16 bases between them. This CDR3 has 14 residues. Germline V lookup: CDR1 LGHNA, CDR2 YSLEER. The CDR3 protein is CASSQGHHTRGAFF. The CDR3 bases are TGCGCCAGCAGCCAAGGTCACCACACACGGGGAGCTTTCTTT.

The chain carries TRBV29-1 and TRBJ1-2; D is unclear. Germline CDR1 and CDR2: SQVTM and ANQGSEA. This CDR3 has 12 amino acids. With 3 bases removed from V and 9 bases from J, the gap between germline ends came to 14 bases. For the CDR3, the DNA is TGCAGCGTTGATTGGCCTCGAAGAAGCTACACCTTC. Its translation is CSVDWPRRSYTF.

J is TRBJ2-7 and V is TRBV28, with D possibly being TRBD1 (6 bases). CDR1 and CDR2 (germline): MDHEN, SYDVKM. V lost 4 bases to trimming and J lost 13 bases, with 23 bases between them. This CDR3 has 14 amino acids. The CDR3 region has the DNA TGTGCCAGCAGTTCGGAACTGCGCTTGGACAGAGACTACTTC. The encoded protein is CASSSELRLDRDYF. The full variable domain, in which reference TRBV28 and TRBJ2-7 provide the parts outside the CDR3, is DVKVTQSSRYLVKRTGEKVFLECVQDMDHENMFWYRQDPGLGLRLIYFSYDVKMKEKGDIPEGYSVSREKKERFSLILESASTNQTSMYLCASSSELRLDRDYFGPGTRLTVT.

The chain links TRBV29-1 to TRBJ1-5, with 8 bases that match TRBD1. The CDR3 runs 14 residues. Germline V gene lookup returns CDR1 SQVTM and CDR2 ANQGSEA. The V gene end was trimmed by 7 bases and the J gene end by 3 bases; junction bases not matched to a gene: 8. The CDR3 sequence: CSASQGVNNQPQHF. DNA for the CDR3: TGCAGCGCCTCACAGGGGGTAAACAATCAGCCCCAGCATTTT. Full variable domain (remainder filled in from reference TRBV29-1 and TRBJ1-5): SAVISQKPSRDICQRGTSLTIQCQVDSQVTMMFWYRQQPGQSLTLIATANQGSEATYESGFVIDKFPISRPNLTFSTLTVSNMSPEDSSIYLCSASQGVNNQPQHFGDGTRLSIL.

J is TRBJ2-3 and V is TRBV4-3; 7 nucleotides line up with TRBD1. The CDR3 is 16 residues long. V shed 1 base and J 3 bases; nucleotides not matched to a gene: 7. Germline V gene data show CDR1 as LGHNA and CDR2 as YSLEER. DNA of the CDR3: TGCGCCAGCAGCCAAGTGACCGACAGGGTAACAGATACGCAGTATTTT. The encoded protein is CASSQVTDRVTDTQYF.

This chain joins TRBV5-1 and TRBJ2-7, with a weak D call TRBD2 (6 bases). The V gene's germline CDR1 is SGHRS and CDR2 YFSETQ. CDR3 length: 14 residues. The germline V and J ends were trimmed by 1 base and 6 bases, with 14 bases remaining between them. This chain's CDR3 is CASSLTASAREQYF. The DNA for the CDR3 is TGCGCCAGCAGCTTGACGGCTAGCGCCCGCGAGCAGTACTTC. Together with reference TRBV5-1 and TRBJ2-7, the CDR3 gives the full variable domain: KAGVTQTPRYLIKTRGQQVTLSCSPISGHRSVSWYQQTPGQGLQFLFEYFSETQRNKGNFPGRFSGRQFSNSRSEMNVSTLELGDSALYLCASSLTASAREQYFGPGTRLTVT.